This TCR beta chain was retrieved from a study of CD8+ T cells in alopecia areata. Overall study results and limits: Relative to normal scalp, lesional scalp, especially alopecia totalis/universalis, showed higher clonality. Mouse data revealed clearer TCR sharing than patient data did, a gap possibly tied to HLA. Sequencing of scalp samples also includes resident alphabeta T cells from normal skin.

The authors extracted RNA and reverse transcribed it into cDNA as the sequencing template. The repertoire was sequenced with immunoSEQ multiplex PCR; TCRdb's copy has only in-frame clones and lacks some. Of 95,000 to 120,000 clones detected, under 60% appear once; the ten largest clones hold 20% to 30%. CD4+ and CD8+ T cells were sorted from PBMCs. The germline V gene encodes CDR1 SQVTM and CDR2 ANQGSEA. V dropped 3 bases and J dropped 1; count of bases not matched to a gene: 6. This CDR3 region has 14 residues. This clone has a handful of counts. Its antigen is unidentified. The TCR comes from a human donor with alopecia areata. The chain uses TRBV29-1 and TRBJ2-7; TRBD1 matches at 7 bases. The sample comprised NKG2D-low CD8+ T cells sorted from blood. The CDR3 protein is CSVEGTASSYEQYF. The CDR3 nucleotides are TGCAGCGTTGAGGGGACAGCAAGTTCCTACGAGCAGTACTTC.